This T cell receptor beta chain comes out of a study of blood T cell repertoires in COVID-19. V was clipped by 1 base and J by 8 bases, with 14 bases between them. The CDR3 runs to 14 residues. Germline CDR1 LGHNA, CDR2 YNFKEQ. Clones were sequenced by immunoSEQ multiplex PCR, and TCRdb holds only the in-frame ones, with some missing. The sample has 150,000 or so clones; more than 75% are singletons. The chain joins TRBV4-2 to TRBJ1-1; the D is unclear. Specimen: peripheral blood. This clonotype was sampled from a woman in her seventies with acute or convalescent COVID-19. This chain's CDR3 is CASSQVAEDSEAFF. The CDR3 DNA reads TGTGCCAGCAGCCAAGTCGCGGAGGACTCGGAAGCTTTCTTT.